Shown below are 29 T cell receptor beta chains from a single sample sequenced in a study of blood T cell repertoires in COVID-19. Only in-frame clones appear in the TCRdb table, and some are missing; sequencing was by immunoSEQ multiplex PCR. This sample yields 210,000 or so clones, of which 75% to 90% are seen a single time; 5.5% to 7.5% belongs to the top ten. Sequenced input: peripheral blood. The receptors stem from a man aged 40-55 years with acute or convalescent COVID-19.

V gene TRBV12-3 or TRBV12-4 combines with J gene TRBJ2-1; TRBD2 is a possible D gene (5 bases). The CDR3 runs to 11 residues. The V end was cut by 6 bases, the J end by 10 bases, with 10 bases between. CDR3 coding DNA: TGTGCCAGCAGCACCCCGGGGGAGCAGTTCTTC. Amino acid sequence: CASSTPGEQFF.

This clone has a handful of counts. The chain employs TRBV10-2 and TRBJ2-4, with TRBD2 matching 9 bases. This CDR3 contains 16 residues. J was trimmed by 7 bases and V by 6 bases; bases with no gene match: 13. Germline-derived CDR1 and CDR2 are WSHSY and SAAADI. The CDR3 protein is CASSAGGSHTTNIQYF. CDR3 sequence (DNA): TGCGCCAGCAGCGCGGGAGGGAGCCACACAACCAACATTCAGTACTTC.

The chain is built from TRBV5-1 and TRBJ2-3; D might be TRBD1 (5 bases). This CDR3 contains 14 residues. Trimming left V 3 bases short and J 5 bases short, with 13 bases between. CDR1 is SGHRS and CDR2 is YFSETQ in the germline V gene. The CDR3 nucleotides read TGCGCCAGCAGCTCCAGCAGGGTGGAAGATACGCAGTATTTT. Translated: CASSSSRVEDTQYF.

CDR3 DNA: TGCGCCAGCAGCTTGGCGGGGAAGCCGAACACTGAAGCTTTCTTT. Protein product: CASSLAGKPNTEAFF. The V gene is TRBV5-1, the J gene TRBJ1-1; no definite D call. CDR3 length equals 15 residues. Germline V lookup: CDR1 SGHRS, CDR2 YFSETQ. V was trimmed by 0 bases and J by 1 base, leaving 10 bases between them. Variable domain in full (rest from reference TRBV5-1 and TRBJ1-1): KAGVTQTPRYLIKTRGQQVTLSCSPISGHRSVSWYQQTPGQGLQFLFEYFSETQRNKGNFPGRFSGRQFSNSRSEMNVSTLELGDSALYLCASSLAGKPNTEAFFGQGTRLTVV.

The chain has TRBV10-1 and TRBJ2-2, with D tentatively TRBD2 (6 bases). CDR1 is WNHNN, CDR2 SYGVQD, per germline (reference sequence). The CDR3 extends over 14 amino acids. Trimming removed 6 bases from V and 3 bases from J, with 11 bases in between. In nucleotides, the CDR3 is TGCGCCAGCAGAAGCAGGGAGGACACCGGGGAGCTGTTTTTT. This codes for CASRSREDTGELFF.

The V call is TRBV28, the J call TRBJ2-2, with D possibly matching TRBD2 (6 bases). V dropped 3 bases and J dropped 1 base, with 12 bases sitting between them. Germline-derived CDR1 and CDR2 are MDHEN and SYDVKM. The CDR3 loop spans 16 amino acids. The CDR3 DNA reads TGTGCCAGCAGTTTTATCGGGGGTCAGAACACCGGGGAGCTGTTTTTT. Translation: CASSFIGGQNTGELFF.

The CDR3 reads CASRDVPGEIYGYTF. The DNA for the CDR3 is TGTGCCAGTCGAGATGTGCCGGGGGAGATCTATGGCTACACCTTC. The chain recombines TRBV19 with TRBJ1-2, with a weak D call TRBD1 (5 bases). V gave up 8 bases and J gave up 4 bases, with 20 bases separating them. This CDR3 comprises 15 residues. The germline CDR1 and CDR2 sequences are LNHDA and SQIVND (reference sequence).

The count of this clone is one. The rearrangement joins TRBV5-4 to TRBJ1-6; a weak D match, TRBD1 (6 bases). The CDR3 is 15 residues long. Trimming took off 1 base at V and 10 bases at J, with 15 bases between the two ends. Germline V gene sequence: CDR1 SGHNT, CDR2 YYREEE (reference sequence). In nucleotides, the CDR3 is TGTGCCAGCAGCTTGTACGAGGGGCAGGGGTCACCCCTCCACTTT. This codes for CASSLYEGQGSPLHF.

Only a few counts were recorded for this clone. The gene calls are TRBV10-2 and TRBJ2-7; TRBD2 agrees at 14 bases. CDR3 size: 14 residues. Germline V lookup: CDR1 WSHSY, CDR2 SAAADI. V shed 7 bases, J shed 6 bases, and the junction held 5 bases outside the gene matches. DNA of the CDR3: TGCGCCAGCACGACTAGCGGGGGGGTTTCCGAGCAGTACTTC. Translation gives CASTTSGGVSEQYF.

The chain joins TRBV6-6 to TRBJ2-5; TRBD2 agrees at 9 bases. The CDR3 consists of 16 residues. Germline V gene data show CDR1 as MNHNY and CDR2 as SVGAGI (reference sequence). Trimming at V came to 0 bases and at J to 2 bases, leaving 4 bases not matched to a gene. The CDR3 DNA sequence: TGTGCCAGCAGTTACTCGACGCTAGCGGGGCAAGAGACCCAGTACTTC. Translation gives CASSYSTLAGQETQYF.

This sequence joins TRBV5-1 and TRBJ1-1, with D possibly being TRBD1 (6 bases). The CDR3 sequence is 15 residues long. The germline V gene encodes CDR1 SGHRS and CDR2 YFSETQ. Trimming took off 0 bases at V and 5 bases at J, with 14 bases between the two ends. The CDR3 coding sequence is TGCGCCAGCAGCTTGGATCCCCAGGGGATAACTGAAGCTTTCTTT. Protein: CASSLDPQGITEAFF.

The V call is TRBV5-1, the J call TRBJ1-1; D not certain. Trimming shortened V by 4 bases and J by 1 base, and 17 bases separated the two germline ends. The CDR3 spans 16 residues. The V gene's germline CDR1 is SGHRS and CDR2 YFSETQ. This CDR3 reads CASSGAWLSGNTEAFF. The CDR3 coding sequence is TGCGCCAGCAGCGGTGCCTGGCTCAGCGGGAACACTGAAGCTTTCTTT.

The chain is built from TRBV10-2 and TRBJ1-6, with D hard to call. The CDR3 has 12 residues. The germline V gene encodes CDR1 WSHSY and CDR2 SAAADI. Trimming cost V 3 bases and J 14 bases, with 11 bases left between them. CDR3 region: CASSETPLALHF. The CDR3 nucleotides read TGCGCCAGCAGTGAAACACCGTTGGCCCTCCACTTT.

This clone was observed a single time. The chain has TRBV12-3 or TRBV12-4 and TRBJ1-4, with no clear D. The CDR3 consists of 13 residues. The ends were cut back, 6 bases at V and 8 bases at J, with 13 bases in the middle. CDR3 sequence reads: CASRSQVEEKLFF. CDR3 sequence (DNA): TGTGCCAGCAGATCTCAAGTGGAGGAAAAACTGTTTTTT.

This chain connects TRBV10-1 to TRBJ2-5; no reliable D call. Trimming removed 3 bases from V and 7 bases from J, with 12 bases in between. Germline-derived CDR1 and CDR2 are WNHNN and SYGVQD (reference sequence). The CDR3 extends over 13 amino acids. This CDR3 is CASSEVIRGTQYF. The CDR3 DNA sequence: TGCGCCAGCAGTGAAGTAATTCGAGGGACCCAGTACTTC.

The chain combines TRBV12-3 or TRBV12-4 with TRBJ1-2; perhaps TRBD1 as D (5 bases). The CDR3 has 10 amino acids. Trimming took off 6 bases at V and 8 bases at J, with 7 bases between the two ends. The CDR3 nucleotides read TGTGCCAGCAGCTCAGGGGGCTACACCTTC. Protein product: CASSSGGYTF.

Written as DNA, the CDR3 is TGTGCCAGCAAGGGGGGGGTCTTGGCAGATACGCAGTATTTT. As protein: CASKGGVLADTQYF. The chain has TRBV6-5 and TRBJ2-3; maybe TRBD2 (7 bases). The CDR3 extends over 14 amino acids. The V end was cut by 7 bases, the J end by 4 bases, with 15 bases between. Germline V lookup: CDR1 MNHEY, CDR2 SVGAGI.

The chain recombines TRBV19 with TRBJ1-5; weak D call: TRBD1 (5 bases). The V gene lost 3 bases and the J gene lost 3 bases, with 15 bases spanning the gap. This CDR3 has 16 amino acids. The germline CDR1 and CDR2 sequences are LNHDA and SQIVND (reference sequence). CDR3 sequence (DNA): TGTGCCAGTAGTATTTACCCGCAGGGATACAATCAGCCCCAGCATTTT. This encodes CASSIYPQGYNQPQHF.

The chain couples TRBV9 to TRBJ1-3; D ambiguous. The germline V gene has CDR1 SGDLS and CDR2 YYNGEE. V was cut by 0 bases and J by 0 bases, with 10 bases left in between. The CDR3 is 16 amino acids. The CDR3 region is CASSVEPLFSGNTIYF. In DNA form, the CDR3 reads TGTGCCAGCAGCGTAGAACCGCTATTCTCTGGAAACACCATATATTTT.

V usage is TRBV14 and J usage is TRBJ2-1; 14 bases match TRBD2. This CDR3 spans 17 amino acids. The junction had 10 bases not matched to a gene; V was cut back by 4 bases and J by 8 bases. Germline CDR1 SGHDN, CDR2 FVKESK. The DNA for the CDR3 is TGTGCCAGCAGCCGCCGAGGGGGGACTAGCGGGGGTTATGAGCAGTTCTTC. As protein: CASSRRGGTSGGYEQFF.

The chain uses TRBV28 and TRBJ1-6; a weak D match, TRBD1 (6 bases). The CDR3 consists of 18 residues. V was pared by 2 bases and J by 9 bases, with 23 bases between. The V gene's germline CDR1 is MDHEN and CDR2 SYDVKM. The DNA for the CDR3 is TGTGCCAGCAGTTTAGATGGGGGGGCCCCCTTCGGGGGTTCACCCCTCCACTTT. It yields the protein CASSLDGGAPFGGSPLHF.

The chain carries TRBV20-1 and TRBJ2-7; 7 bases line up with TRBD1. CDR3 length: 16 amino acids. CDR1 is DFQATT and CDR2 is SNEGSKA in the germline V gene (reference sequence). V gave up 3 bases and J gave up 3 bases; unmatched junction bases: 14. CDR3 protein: CSASSSPGQRYYEQYF. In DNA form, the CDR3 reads TGCAGTGCTAGTTCATCGCCGGGACAGAGATACTACGAGCAGTACTTC.

CDR3 amino acids: CASSLGLSSYEQYF. Written as DNA, the CDR3 is TGTGCCAGCAGCTTAGGCCTGAGCTCCTACGAGCAGTACTTC. The V and J genes are TRBV13 and TRBJ2-7; D remains unclear. CDR3 length: 14 amino acids. The V end lost 0 bases, the J end lost 0 bases, and 6 bases lay between the germline ends. The germline CDR1 and CDR2 sequences are PRHDT and FYEKMQ (reference sequence).

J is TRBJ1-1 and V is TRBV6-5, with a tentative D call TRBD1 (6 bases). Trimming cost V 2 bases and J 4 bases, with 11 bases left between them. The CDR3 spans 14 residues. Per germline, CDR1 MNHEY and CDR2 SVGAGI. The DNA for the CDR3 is TGTGCCAGCAGTTACAGCACAGGGCCCACTGAAGCTTTCTTT. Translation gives CASSYSTGPTEAFF.

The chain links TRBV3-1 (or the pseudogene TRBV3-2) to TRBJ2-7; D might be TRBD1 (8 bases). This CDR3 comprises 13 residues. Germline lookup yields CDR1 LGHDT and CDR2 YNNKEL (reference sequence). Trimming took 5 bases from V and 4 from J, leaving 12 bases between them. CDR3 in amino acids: CASSTGGGYEQYF. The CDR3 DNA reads TGTGCCAGCAGCACAGGGGGGGGTTACGAGCAGTACTTC.

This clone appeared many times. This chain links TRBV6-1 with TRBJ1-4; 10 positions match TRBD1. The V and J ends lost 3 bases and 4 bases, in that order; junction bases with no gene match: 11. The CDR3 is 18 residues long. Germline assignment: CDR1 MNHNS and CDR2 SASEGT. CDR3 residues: CASSEQTSGTGVNEKLFF. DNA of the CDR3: TGTGCCAGCAGTGAGCAAACGTCGGGGACAGGGGTTAATGAAAAACTGTTTTTT.

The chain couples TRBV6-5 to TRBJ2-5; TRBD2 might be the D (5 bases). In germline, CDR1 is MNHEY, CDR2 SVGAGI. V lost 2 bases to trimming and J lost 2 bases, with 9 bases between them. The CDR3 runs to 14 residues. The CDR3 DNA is TGTGCCAGCAGTTACACTAGTGGGCAAGAGACCCAGTACTTC. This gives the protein CASSYTSGQETQYF.

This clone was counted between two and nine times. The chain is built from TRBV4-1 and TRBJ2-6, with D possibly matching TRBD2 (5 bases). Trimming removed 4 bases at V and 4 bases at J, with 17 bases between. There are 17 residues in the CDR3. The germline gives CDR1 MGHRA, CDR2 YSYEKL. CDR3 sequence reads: CASSRADGALGANVLTF. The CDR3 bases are TGCGCCAGCAGCCGAGCGGACGGCGCCCTCGGGGCCAACGTCCTGACTTTC.

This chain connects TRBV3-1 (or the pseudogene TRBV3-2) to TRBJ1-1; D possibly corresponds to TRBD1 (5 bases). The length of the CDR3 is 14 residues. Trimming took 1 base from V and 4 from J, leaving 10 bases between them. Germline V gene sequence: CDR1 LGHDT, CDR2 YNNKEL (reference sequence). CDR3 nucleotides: TGTGCCAGCAGCCAAGCAGGGTTGGGCACTGAAGCTTTCTTT. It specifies CASSQAGLGTEAFF.